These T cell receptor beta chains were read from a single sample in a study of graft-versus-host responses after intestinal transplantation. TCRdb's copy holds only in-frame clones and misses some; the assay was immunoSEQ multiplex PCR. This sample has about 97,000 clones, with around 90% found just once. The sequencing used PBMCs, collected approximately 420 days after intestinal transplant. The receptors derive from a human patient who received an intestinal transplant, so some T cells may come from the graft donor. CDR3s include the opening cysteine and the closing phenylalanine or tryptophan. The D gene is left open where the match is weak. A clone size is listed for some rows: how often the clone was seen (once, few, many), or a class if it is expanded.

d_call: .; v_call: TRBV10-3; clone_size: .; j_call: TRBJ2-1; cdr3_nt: TGTGCCACCTCAGACCCCTTAAGGTACAATGAGCAGTTCTTC; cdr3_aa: CATSDPLRYNEQFF
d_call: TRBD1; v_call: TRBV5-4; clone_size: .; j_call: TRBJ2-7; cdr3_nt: TGTGCCAGCAGCTTGGGGACAGGGCTCTACGAGCAGTACTTC; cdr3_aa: CASSLGTGLYEQYF
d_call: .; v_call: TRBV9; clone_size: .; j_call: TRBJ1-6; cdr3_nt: TGTGCCAGCAGCGTGAGTCCGGACAGTTCTAATTCACCCCTCCACTTT; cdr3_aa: CASSVSPDSSNSPLHF
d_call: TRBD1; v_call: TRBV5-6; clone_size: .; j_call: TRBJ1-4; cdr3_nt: TGTGCCAGCAGCTTCGGGGACAGAGAAAAACTGTTTTTT; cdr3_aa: CASSFGDREKLFF
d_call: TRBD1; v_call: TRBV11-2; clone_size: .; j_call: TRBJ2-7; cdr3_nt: TGTGCCAGCAGCTTAGCGGGGACAGCCGAGCAGTACTTC; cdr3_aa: CASSLAGTAEQYF
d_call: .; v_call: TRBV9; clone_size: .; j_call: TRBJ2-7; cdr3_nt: TGTGCCAGCAGCCGGGACCCCAACTCCTACGAGCAGTACTTC; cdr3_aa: CASSRDPNSYEQYF
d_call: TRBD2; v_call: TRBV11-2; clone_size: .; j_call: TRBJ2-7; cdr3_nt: TGTGCCAGCAGCTTAAGTCCGGGAGGGAAACTCGAGCAGTACTTC; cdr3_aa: CASSLSPGGKLEQYF
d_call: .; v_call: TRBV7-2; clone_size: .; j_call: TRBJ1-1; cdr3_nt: TGTGCCAGCAGCTTTCGGGTGGGATCCCTGACGGAAGCTTTCTTT; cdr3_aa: CASSFRVGSLTEAFF
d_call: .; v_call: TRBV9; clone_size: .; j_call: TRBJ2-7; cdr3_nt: TGTGCCAGCAGCCCCCCGGCGGGCAGCTACGAGCAGTACTTC; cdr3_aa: CASSPPAGSYEQYF
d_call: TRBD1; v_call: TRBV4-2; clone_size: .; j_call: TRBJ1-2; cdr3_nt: TGTGCCAGCAACAGCAGGGGGGACTATGGCTACACCTTC; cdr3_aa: CASNSRGDYGYTF
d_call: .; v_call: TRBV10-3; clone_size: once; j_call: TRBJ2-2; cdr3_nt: TGTGCCATCAAATCCCCTGCGAACACCGGGGAGCTGTTTTTT; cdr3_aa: CAIKSPANTGELFF
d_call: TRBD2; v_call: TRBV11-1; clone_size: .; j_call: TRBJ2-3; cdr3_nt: TGTGCCAGCAGCACCGGACGGGGGGACACAGATACGCAGTATTTT; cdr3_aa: CASSTGRGDTDTQYF
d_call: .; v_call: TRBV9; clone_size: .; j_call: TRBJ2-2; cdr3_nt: TGTGCCAGCAGCGTCTGGCAGGGAGCAACCGGGGAGCTGTTTTTT; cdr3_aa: CASSVWQGATGELFF
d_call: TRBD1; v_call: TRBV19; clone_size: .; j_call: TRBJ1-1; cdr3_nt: TGTGCCAGTAGCCAACGCGGACAGGGCCTCACTATGAACACTGAAGCTTTCTTT; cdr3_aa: CASSQRGQGLTMNTEAFF
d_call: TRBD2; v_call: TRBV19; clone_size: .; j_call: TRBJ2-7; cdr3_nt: TGTGCCAGTAGTCTAACTAGCGGGGTCACCTACGAGCAGTACTTC; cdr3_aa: CASSLTSGVTYEQYF